The 27 T cell receptor beta chains below were found in one sample sequenced in a study of early T cells in non-severe SARS-CoV-2 infection. TCRdb re-called the 5' RACE reads with MiXCR, one entry per CDR3 protein. Seen here are about 23,000 distinct CDR3 sequences, approximately 5% observed once, and the top ten hold around 4%. The sequenced material came from whole blood. These receptors all stem from an adult who was a healthcare worker with PCR-confirmed SARS-CoV-2 infection or an uninfected control (not recorded which).

The CDR3 is CASSVNDPGPRETQYF. The CDR3 DNA is TGTGCCAGCAGCGTAAACGACCCAGGGCCTCGAGAGACCCAGTACTTC. V and J are TRBV9 and TRBJ2-5; tentatively, D is TRBD1 (5 bases). Per the germline V gene, CDR1 is SGDLS and CDR2 is YYNGEE. Trimming shortened V by 1 base and J by 4 bases, and 17 bases separated the two germline ends. This CDR3 is built from 16 residues. Filled out from reference TRBV9 and TRBJ2-5, the complete variable domain reads DSGVTQTPKHLITATGQRVTLRCSPRSGDLSVYWYQQSLDQGLQFLIQYYNGEERAKGNILERFSAQQFPDLHSELNLSSLELGDSALYFCASSVNDPGPRETQYFGPGTRLLVL.

The rearrangement uses TRBV10-2 and TRBJ1-5; 10 bases are shared with TRBD1. This CDR3 region has 17 residues. J gave up 0 bases and V 8 bases, and 10 bases lay outside the gene matches. Germline V gene lookup returns CDR1 WSHSY and CDR2 SAAADI. In DNA, the CDR3 is TGCGCCAGCCTCCGGGACAGGGGTCTTAATAGCAATCAGCCCCAGCATTTT. Its translation: CASLRDRGLNSNQPQHF.

This clonotype occurred a few times. J is TRBJ1-4 and V is TRBV6-2 or TRBV6-3; D is ambiguous. CDR3 length equals 16 residues. The germline V and J ends were trimmed by 6 bases and 4 bases, with 18 bases remaining between them. Germline V lookup: CDR1 MNHEY, CDR2 SVGEGT. CDR3 region: CASSYSPGRGNEKLFF. The DNA for the CDR3 is TGTGCCAGCAGCTACAGCCCCGGCCGGGGTAATGAAAAACTGTTTTTT.

This clonotype came up many times. V is TRBV11-2 and J is TRBJ1-1; D remains unclear. The V end was cut by 0 bases, the J end by 4 bases, with 6 bases between. The CDR3 loop spans 13 amino acids. Per germline, CDR1 SGHAT and CDR2 FQNNGV. The CDR3 loop reads CASSLEVGTEAFF. The DNA of the CDR3 is TGTGCCAGCAGCTTAGAGGTTGGCACTGAAGCTTTCTTT.

This clonotype was seen at least ten times. The gene calls are TRBV20-1 and TRBJ1-6; the match to TRBD1 covers 7 bases. CDR3 length: 15 residues. Looked up from germline, CDR1 is DFQATT and CDR2 is SNEGSKA (reference sequence). V shed 4 bases, J shed 0 bases, and the junction held 3 bases outside the gene matches. The CDR3 region has the DNA TGCAGTGCTAAACAGGGGCCCTCCTATAATTCACCCCTCCACTTT. Translation gives CSAKQGPSYNSPLHF.

This clonotype appeared many times. CDR3 residues: CASSLATSGGIYNEQFF. The CDR3 bases are TGTGCCAGCTCACTAGCGACTAGCGGGGGAATCTACAATGAGCAGTTCTTC. This chain uses TRBV18 with TRBJ2-1; 12 nucleotides line up with TRBD2. V lost 4 bases and J lost 3; bases outside the gene matches: 7. This CDR3 is 17 amino acids long. Germline CDR1 is KGHSH and CDR2 is LQKENI.

The sample holds many counts of this clonotype. The chain has TRBV12-3 or TRBV12-4 and TRBJ1-2; a weak D match, TRBD1 (5 bases). V was pared by 3 bases and J by 6 bases, with 11 bases between. The CDR3 totals 13 residues. The CDR3 loop reads CASSFSVGDGYTF. The CDR3 region has the DNA TGTGCCAGCAGTTTTTCTGTAGGGGATGGCTACACCTTC.

This clonotype was detected many times. The V call is TRBV29-1, the J call TRBJ1-2, with D possibly TRBD1 on 5 matching bases. Trimming took 0 bases from V and 5 from J, leaving 16 bases between them. The CDR3 contains 15 residues. Germline V CDR1 and CDR2: SQVTM, ANQGSEA. As DNA, the CDR3 is TGCAGCGTTGAAGATCATCGCCCAGGGACGTATGGCTACACCTTC. Residues: CSVEDHRPGTYGYTF.

This clonotype has ten or more counts. V usage is TRBV5-1 and J usage is TRBJ2-7, with D perhaps TRBD1 (6 bases). The CDR3 has 16 amino acids. V dropped 2 bases and J dropped 7 bases, with 22 bases sitting between them. Germline assignment: CDR1 SGHRS and CDR2 YFSETQ. CDR3 DNA: TGCGCCAGCAGCTTCCCCGACAGGTCCCGCCCAGGTGAGCAGTACTTC. Residues: CASSFPDRSRPGEQYF.

A remark on this clonotype: Given a much more abundant clone one base away, this may be a read error. The chain is built from TRBV20-1 and TRBJ2-3, with a possible D match to TRBD1 (6 bases). This CDR3 is built from 11 residues. Germline loops: CDR1 DFQATT, CDR2 SNEGSKA (reference sequence). As DNA, the CDR3 is TGCAGTGCTGGGACACCAGATTCGCAGTATTTT. Translation: CSAGTPDSQYF.

This clonotype was found many times. The chain carries TRBV11-2 and TRBJ2-7; D gene ambiguous. V was shortened by 5 bases and J by 4 bases, with 6 bases between the two germline ends. Germline lookup yields CDR1 SGHAT and CDR2 FQNNGV. The CDR3 has 11 residues. This CDR3 reads CASSGIYEQYF. Written as DNA, the CDR3 is TGTGCCAGCAGCGGAATATACGAGCAGTACTTC.

This clonotype was detected many times. This rearrangement joins TRBV2 to TRBJ2-5, with TRBD1 as a possible D gene (6 bases). The germline CDR1 and CDR2 sequences are SNHLY and FYNNEI. The CDR3 runs 13 residues. Trimming left V 6 bases short and J 7 bases short, with 15 bases between. CDR3 sequence: CASRETGPGTQYF. CDR3 sequence (DNA): TGTGCCAGCAGGGAGACAGGCCCAGGGACCCAGTACTTC.

This rearrangement joins TRBV7-8 to TRBJ1-2; D is ambiguous. Germline V gene data show CDR1 as SGHVS and CDR2 as FQNEAQ. Between the trimmed V and J ends, which lost 2 bases and 4 bases, there was a span of 11 bases. The CDR3 contains 14 residues. The CDR3 sequence is CASSLRAWSYGYTF. Written as DNA, the CDR3 is TGTGCCAGCAGCTTAAGGGCCTGGAGCTATGGCTACACCTTC. The full variable domain, completed using reference TRBV7-8 and TRBJ1-2, is GAGVSQSPRYKVAKRGQDVALRCDPISGHVSLFWYQQALGQGPEFLTYFQNEAQLDKSGLPSDRFFAERPEGSVSTLKIQRTQQEDSAVYLCASSLRAWSYGYTFGSGTRLTVV.

This clonotype was counted ten times or more. The CDR3 DNA sequence: TGTGCCAGCAGCTTAGCGATCAACAGTATTGGAAACACCATATATTTT. Its translation is CASSLAINSIGNTIYF. The chain is built from TRBV7-2 and TRBJ1-3; D remains unclear. Trimming left V 0 bases short and J 3 bases short, with 12 bases between. This CDR3 has 16 residues. Germline loops: CDR1 SGHTA, CDR2 FQGNSA.

This clonotype came up many times. CDR3 nucleotide sequence: TGCGCCAGCAGCTTGATGGGACCCGAGGTCAATGAGCAGTTCTTC. This sequence encodes CASSLMGPEVNEQFF. This chain connects TRBV5-1 to TRBJ2-1; the D call may be TRBD1 or TRBD2 (5 bases each). The CDR3 runs 15 residues. CDR1 and CDR2 from the germline V gene are SGHRS and YFSETQ. Between the trimmed V and J ends, which lost 1 base and 6 bases, there was a span of 14 bases.

V and J are TRBV11-3 and TRBJ2-3; TRBD1 is a possible D gene (6 bases). The V and J ends lost 1 base and 2 bases respectively, with 10 bases between them. The CDR3 runs to 15 residues. Germline CDR1 and CDR2: SGHNT and YENEEA. The CDR3 region is CASSLVGAPTDTQYF. CDR3 nucleotides: TGTGCCAGCAGCTTAGTGGGGGCCCCCACAGATACGCAGTATTTT.

This clonotype was counted at least ten times. The chain combines TRBV5-4 with TRBJ2-1; tentative D call: TRBD2 (6 bases). Trimming shortened V by 0 bases and J by 3 bases, and 10 bases separated the two germline ends. Per germline, CDR1 SGHNT and CDR2 YYREEE (reference sequence). This CDR3 spans 15 amino acids. The CDR3 sequence: CASSLGSGNYNEQFF. CDR3 in DNA: TGTGCCAGCAGCTTGGGTAGCGGTAACTACAATGAGCAGTTCTTC.

The chain joins TRBV18 to TRBJ1-4; D is possibly TRBD1 (6 bases). CDR1 and CDR2 from the germline V gene are KGHSH and LQKENI. This CDR3 has 16 amino acids. V was pared by 4 bases and J by 5 bases, with 17 bases between. The CDR3 DNA sequence: TGTGCCAGCTCACATACCAGGACGGGACAAAATGAAAAACTGTTTTTT. This encodes CASSHTRTGQNEKLFF.

As for this clonotype: A much larger clone lies one base from this, so it may be a read error. The chain uses TRBV7-9 and TRBJ1-4; 7 bases are a match to TRBD1. Germline-derived CDR1 and CDR2 are SEHNR and FQNEAQ (reference sequence). This CDR3 is built from 16 residues. The CDR3 loop is CVSSTSLRGANEKLFF. In DNA, the CDR3 is TGTGTCAGCAGCACAAGCCTCAGGGGGGCTAATGAAAAACTGTTTTTT.

This clonotype was seen repeatedly, ten times or more. V is TRBV2 and J is TRBJ2-1, with D uncertain. Germline V gene sequence: CDR1 SNHLY, CDR2 FYNNEI. V was clipped by 2 bases and J by 3 bases, with 5 bases between them. The CDR3 is 13 residues long. The CDR3 nucleotides are TGTGCCAGCAGTGAACTAGGCTACAATGAGCAGTTCTTC. Residues: CASSELGYNEQFF.

This clonotype was seen at least ten times. The rearrangement uses TRBV29-1 and TRBJ1-4; D uncertain. V lost 4 bases, J lost 0 bases, and 6 bases lay in between. The CDR3 spans 13 residues. Per germline, CDR1 SQVTM and CDR2 ANQGSEA. CDR3 in amino acids: CSVGAATNEKLFF. The DNA for the CDR3 is TGCAGCGTTGGGGCAGCAACTAATGAAAAACTGTTTTTT.

This clonotype was seen ten or more times. The chain links TRBV7-8 to TRBJ2-7, with TRBD1 matching 7 bases. CDR1 and CDR2 (germline): SGHVS, FQNEAQ. The trim removed 3 bases at V and 3 bases at J, leaving 5 bases unmatched. The CDR3 extends over 14 amino acids. CDR3 bases: TGTGCCAGCAGCTTCGCTGGGACAGACTACGAGCAGTACTTC. It codes for CASSFAGTDYEQYF.

Comment on this clonotype: One junction end disagrees with the germline gene, perhaps due to a read error. The chain has TRBV7-7 and TRBJ2-2; D may correspond to TRBD1 or TRBD2 (6 bases each). Germline values: CDR1 SSHAT, CDR2 FNYEAQ (reference sequence). This CDR3 has 18 amino acids. In DNA, the CDR3 is TGTGCTAGCAGTCTAGAAACAGGGAGGCTGTCGAACACCGGGGAGCTGTTTTTT. As protein: CASSLETGRLSNTGELFF.

This clonotype was observed a handful of times. The chain carries TRBV7-2 and TRBJ2-3; 11 bases map to TRBD1. Germline loops: CDR1 SGHTA, CDR2 FQGNSA. This CDR3 has 16 residues. After removal of 7 bases from V and 4 bases from J, the junction contained 10 bases not matched to a gene. CDR3 amino acids: CASIPFRTGGADTQYF. In DNA form, the CDR3 reads TGTGCCAGCATCCCATTCAGGACAGGGGGCGCAGATACGCAGTATTTT.

This clonotype has only a few counts. Sequence at one end of the junction differs from germline and may be a read error. The V gene is TRBV11-3, the J gene TRBJ2-1; 8 nucleotides align to TRBD2. CDR3 size: 15 residues. Germline loops: CDR1 SGHNT, CDR2 YENEEA. The CDR3 DNA reads as TGTGCCAGCAGCCTAGAGCGGGGGCCGTACAATGAGCAGTTCTTC. Translating gives CASSLERGPYNEQFF.

A remark on this clonotype: This may come from a read error, since a much larger clone is one base off. The V gene is TRBV6-2 or TRBV6-3, the J gene TRBJ2-7; no firm D call. Germline V gene lookup returns CDR1 MNHEY and CDR2 SVGEGT. V lost 5 bases and J lost 4, with 18 bases in between. CDR3 length: 15 amino acids. CDR3 amino acids: CASSHVWHGEYEQYF. The CDR3, as DNA: TGTGCCAGCAGTCACGTCTGGCATGGGGAATACGAGCAGTACTTC.

This chain connects TRBV6-5 to TRBJ2-7; 7 nucleotides match TRBD1. After removal of 6 bases from V and 4 bases from J, the junction contained 9 bases not matched to a gene. Germline V gene data show CDR1 as MNHEY and CDR2 as SVGAGI. This CDR3 region has 14 residues. CDR3 sequence: CASRNVGTDYEQYF. The CDR3 bases are TGTGCCAGCAGGAACGTCGGGACAGATTACGAGCAGTACTTC.